The next 5 T cell receptor beta chains were all read from a single sample in a study of Ad26.COV2.S vaccination and SARS-CoV-2 variants. Some clones are missing from TCRdb's copy, which holds only in-frame ones; the method was immunoSEQ multiplex PCR. The data hold 380,000 or so clones, with about 86% observed a single time. As to treatment: 19 received Ad26.COV2.S at low or high dose, single or two shots; several received placebo; per-sample allocation not given. The investigators took samples on day 63 after the first vaccine or placebo injection. Sample: peripheral blood, taken in a trial of Ad26.COV2.S vaccine versus placebo. The receptors were sampled from a person aged 18-65 years who received the Ad26.COV2.S COVID-19 vaccine or a placebo.

CDR3 nucleotides: TGTGCCAGCAGGGGGACGTCGGCTGAAGCTTTCTTT. Protein product: CASRGTSAEAFF. V usage is TRBV25-1 and J usage is TRBJ1-1; perhaps TRBD1 as D (5 bases). The CDR3 spans 12 residues. Trimming pared 6 bases from V and 6 bases from J, leaving 11 bases between. The germline CDR1 and CDR2 sequences are MGHDK and SYGVNS.

The chain is built from TRBV5-1 and TRBJ2-1, with 8 bases fitting TRBD2. The CDR3 sequence is 15 residues long. V lost 2 bases, J lost 3 bases, and 4 bases stayed unmatched. Germline V gene data show CDR1 as SGHRS and CDR2 as YFSETQ. The CDR3 DNA reads as TGCGCCAGCAGCTTCTTGCGGGAGGACTACAATGAGCAGTTCTTC. This sequence encodes CASSFLREDYNEQFF.

The chain carries TRBV18 and TRBJ1-4; D not certain. CDR1 KGHSH and CDR2 LQKENI come from the germline V gene. The CDR3 covers 12 residues. V lost 4 bases to trimming and J lost 8 bases, with 8 bases between them. CDR3 sequence: CASSRASEKLFF. CDR3 nucleotide sequence: TGTGCCAGCTCACGGGCGAGCGAAAAACTGTTTTTT.

This chain links TRBV19 with TRBJ2-3, with D unclear. V shed 3 bases and J shed 5 bases, with 12 bases lying between them. Germline-derived CDR1 and CDR2 are LNHDA and SQIVND (reference sequence). CDR3 length equals 14 residues. This chain's CDR3 is CASSMNPVGDTQYF. CDR3 sequence (DNA): TGTGCCAGTAGTATGAATCCAGTTGGAGATACGCAGTATTTT.

V gene TRBV19 combines with J gene TRBJ1-2; a possible D gene is TRBD1 (5 bases). Germline V gene lookup returns CDR1 LNHDA and CDR2 SQIVND (reference sequence). CDR3 length: 13 residues. The V gene lost 10 bases and the J gene lost 8 bases, with 20 bases spanning the gap. The CDR3 DNA follows: TGTGCCACTGGACCGGGACTAGCGGACGGCTACACCTTC. This translates into CATGPGLADGYTF.